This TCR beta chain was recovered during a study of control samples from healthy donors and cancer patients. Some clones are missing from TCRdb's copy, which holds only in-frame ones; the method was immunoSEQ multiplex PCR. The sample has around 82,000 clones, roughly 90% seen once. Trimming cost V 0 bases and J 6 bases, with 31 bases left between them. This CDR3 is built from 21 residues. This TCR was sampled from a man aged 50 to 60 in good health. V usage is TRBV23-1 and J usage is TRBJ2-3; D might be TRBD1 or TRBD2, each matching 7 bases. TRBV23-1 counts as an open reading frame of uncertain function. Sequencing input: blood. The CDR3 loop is CASSQSTGVSLAGDQRDTQYF. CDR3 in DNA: TGCGCCAGCAGTCAATCCACAGGGGTTTCACTTGCGGGGGACCAGCGGGATACGCAGTATTTT.